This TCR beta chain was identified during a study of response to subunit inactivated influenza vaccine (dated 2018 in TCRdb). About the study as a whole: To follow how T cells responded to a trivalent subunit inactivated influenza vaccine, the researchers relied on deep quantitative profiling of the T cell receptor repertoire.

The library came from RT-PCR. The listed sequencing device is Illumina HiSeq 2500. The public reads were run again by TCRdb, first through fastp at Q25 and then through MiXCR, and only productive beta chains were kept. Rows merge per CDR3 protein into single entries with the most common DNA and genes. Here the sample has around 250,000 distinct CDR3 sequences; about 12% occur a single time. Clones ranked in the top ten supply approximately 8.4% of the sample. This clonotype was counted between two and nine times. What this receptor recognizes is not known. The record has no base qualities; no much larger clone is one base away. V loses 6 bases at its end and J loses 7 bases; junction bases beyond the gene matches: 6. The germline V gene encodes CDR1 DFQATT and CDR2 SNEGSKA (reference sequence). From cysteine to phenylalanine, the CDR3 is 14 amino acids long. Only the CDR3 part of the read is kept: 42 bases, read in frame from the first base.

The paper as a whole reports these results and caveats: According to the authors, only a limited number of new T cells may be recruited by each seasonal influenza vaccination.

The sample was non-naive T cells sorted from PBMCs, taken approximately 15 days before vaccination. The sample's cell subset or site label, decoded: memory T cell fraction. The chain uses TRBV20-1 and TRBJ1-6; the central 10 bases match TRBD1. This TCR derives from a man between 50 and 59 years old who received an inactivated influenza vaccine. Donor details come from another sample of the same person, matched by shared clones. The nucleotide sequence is TGCAGTGCGGACCCGGGACAGGGGAATTCACCCCTCCACTTT. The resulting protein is CSADPGQGNSPLHF.